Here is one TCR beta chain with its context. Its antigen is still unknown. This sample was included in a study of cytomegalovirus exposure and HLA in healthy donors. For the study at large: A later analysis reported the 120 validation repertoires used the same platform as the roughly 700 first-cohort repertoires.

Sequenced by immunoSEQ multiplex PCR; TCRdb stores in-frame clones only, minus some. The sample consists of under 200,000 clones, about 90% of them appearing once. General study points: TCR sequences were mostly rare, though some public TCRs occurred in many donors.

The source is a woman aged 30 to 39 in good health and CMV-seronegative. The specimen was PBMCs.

Written as DNA, the CDR3 is TGCAGTGCTAGAGTTGTTTACGAGCAGTACTTC. It translates to CSARVVYEQYF. V and J are TRBV20-1 and TRBJ2-7, with unresolved D. Per the germline V gene, CDR1 is DFQATT and CDR2 is SNEGSKA (reference sequence). The V gene lost 1 base and the J gene lost 4 bases, with 5 bases spanning the gap. The CDR3 covers 11 residues.